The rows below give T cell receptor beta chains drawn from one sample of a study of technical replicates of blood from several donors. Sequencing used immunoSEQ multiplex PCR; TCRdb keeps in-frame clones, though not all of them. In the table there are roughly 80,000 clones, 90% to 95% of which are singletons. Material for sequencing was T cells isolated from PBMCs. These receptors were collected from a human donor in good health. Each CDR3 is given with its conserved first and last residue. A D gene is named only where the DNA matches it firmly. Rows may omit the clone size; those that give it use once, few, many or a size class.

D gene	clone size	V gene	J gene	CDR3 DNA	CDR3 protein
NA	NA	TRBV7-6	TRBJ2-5	TGTGCCAGCAGCACTCTCGGCGGGAAAGTAGAGACCCAGTACTTC	CASSTLGGKVETQYF
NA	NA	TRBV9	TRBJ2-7	TGTGCCAGCAGCGTAGGGACTTCCCCTGGAGAGCAGTACTTC	CASSVGTSPGEQYF
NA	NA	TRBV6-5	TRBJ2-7	TGTGCCAGCAGTTACTCATCAGGGGAGAGCTCCTACGAGCAGTACTTC	CASSYSSGESSYEQYF
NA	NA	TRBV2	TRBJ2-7	TGTGCCAGCGGGGTAGGACGGACTTACGAGCAGTACTTC	CASGVGRTYEQYF
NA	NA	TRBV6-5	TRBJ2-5	TGTGCCAGCAGTTATAGGCTAGCCGGAGAGACCCAGTACTTC	CASSYRLAGETQYF
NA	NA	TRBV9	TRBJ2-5	TGTGCCAGCAGTTGGAGGACGGGCCCGGAGACCCAGTACTTC	CASSWRTGPETQYF
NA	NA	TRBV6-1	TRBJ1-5	TGTGCCAGCAGTGGGCAAGGTTGGGGAGGGACTCAGCCCCAGCATTTT	CASSGQGWGGTQPQHF
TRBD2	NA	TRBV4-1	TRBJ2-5	TGCGCCAGCAGCCAAGTAGCGGGTCAAGAGACCCAGTACTTC	CASSQVAGQETQYF
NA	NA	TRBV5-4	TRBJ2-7	TGTGCCAGCAGCCCTATCCCAGGGGACGAGCAGTACTTC	CASSPIPGDEQYF
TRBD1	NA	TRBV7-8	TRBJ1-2	TGTGCCAGCAGTTCTGAACCGGGACAGGGGGGCCATGGCTACACCTTC	CASSSEPGQGGHGYTF
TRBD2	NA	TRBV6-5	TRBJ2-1	TGTGCCAGCAGTTACGGGGTAGCGGGACTTGAGCAGTTCTTC	CASSYGVAGLEQFF
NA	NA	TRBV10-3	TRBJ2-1	TGTGCCACCCTGGGCCGGCTAACCAACAATGAGCAGTTCTTC	CATLGRLTNNEQFF
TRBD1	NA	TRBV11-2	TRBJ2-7	TGTGCCAGCAGCTCCGGGACAGGGCCCTACGAGCAGTACTTC	CASSSGTGPYEQYF
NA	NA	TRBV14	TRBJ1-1	TGTGCCAGCAGCCAGGCGGGCCGGTCAAACACTGAAGCTTTCTTT	CASSQAGRSNTEAFF
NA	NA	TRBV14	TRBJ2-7	TGTGCCAGCAGCCAAGCTCCAGGTCTTTCCTACGAGCAGTACTTC	CASSQAPGLSYEQYF
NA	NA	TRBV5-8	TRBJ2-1	TGTGCCAGCACCCCATTGGGGAGGCAGGCCCTCTCTTCTGAGCAGTTCTTC	CASTPLGRQALSSEQFF
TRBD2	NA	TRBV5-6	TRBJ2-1	TGTGCCAGCAGCCACAAGACTAGCGGGAGGAATGAGCAGTTCTTC	CASSHKTSGRNEQFF
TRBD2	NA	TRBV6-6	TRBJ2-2	TGTGCCAGCCAGCGGGAGTATACCGGGGAGCTGTTTTTT	CASQREYTGELFF
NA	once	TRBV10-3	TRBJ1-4	TGTGCCATCAGTCGGACAGACGATGAAAAACTGTTTTTT	CAISRTDDEKLFF
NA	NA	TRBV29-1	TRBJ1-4	TGCAGCGTTCGGAGCGGGGGAACTAATGAAAAACTGTTTTTT	CSVRSGGTNEKLFF
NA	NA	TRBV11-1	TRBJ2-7	TGTGCCAGCAGCTTAGTACAGTACTACGAGCAGTACTTC	CASSLVQYYEQYF
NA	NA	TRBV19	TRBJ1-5	TGTGCCAGTAGTATCCAGTGGCAGGGTGTCCAGCCCCAGCATTTT	CASSIQWQGVQPQHF
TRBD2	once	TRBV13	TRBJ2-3	TGTGCCAGCAGCTTCTCCGGGACTAGCGGGAGTAGAGATACGCAGTATTTT	CASSFSGTSGSRDTQYF